Shown below are 32 T cell receptor beta chains from a single sample sequenced in a study of blood T cells in healthy people across ages. A J-beta primer mix and a sample-barcoded 5' primer were used in a second PCR of about 7 to 12 cycles. TCRdb used MiXCR to reprocess the 5' RACE reads, holding one entry per CDR3 protein. The repertoire has hundreds of thousands of distinct CDR3 sequences, approximately 55% of them found once; the top ten carry about two fifths. The specimen sequenced was blood. Receptor source: an elderly man in good health.

This chain links TRBV4-1 with TRBJ2-7; D gene unclear. The ends were cut back, 0 bases at V and 7 bases at J, with 10 bases in the middle. The CDR3 consists of 13 residues. Per germline, CDR1 MGHRA and CDR2 YSYEKL. CDR3 sequence: CASSQDRSDEQYF. DNA for the CDR3: TGCGCCAGCAGCCAAGATAGATCGGATGAGCAGTACTTC.

This chain uses TRBV29-1 with TRBJ2-1; 13 bases align to TRBD2. Germline-derived CDR1 and CDR2 are SQVTM and ANQGSEA. The J segment lost 6 bases and the V segment lost 5 bases, leaving 16 bases of the junction unmatched. The CDR3 runs to 18 residues. The CDR3 protein is CSVRVGQNRLAGGNEQFF. DNA of the CDR3: TGCAGCGTTAGGGTCGGGCAGAACAGACTAGCGGGGGGCAATGAGCAGTTCTTC.

This chain uses TRBV9 with TRBJ2-6; TRBD2 might be the D (6 bases). The V end lost 0 bases, the J end lost 0 bases, and 10 bases lay between the germline ends. Germline loops: CDR1 SGDLS, CDR2 YYNGEE. The length of the CDR3 is 17 residues. This CDR3 is CASSVAGGISGANVLTF. In DNA, the CDR3 is TGTGCCAGCAGCGTAGCTGGGGGGATCTCTGGGGCCAACGTCCTGACTTTC.

The rearrangement joins TRBV15 to TRBJ1-1; the D is unclear. V lost 1 base, J lost 6 bases, and 18 bases lay in between. CDR3 length equals 16 residues. Germline-derived CDR1 and CDR2 are LNHNV and YYDKDF (reference sequence). The CDR3 protein is CATSRALGSQSAEAFF. The CDR3 region has the DNA TGTGCCACCAGCAGAGCATTGGGCAGTCAGTCCGCTGAAGCTTTCTTT.

The chain uses TRBV21-1 and TRBJ2-7. TRBV21-1 is given as a pseudogene. This CDR3 comprises 14 residues. The CDR3 bases are TGTGCCAGCAGCAAAGCGGGAGCTTCCTACGAGCAGTACTTC. It codes for CASSKAGASYEQYF.

This clonotype was detected a few times. The rearrangement joins TRBV10-3 to TRBJ2-3; D is unresolved. The CDR3 has 16 amino acids. V was pared by 5 bases and J by 2 bases, with 17 bases between. The germline V gene encodes CDR1 ENHRY and CDR2 SYGVKD. The CDR3 here is CAISPSDSTHTDTQYF. The CDR3 DNA follows: TGTGCCATCAGTCCAAGTGATAGCACACACACAGATACGCAGTATTTT.

The V and J genes are TRBV20-1 and TRBJ1-5; TRBD1 is a possible D gene (6 bases). This CDR3 is 16 amino acids long. V was cut by 5 bases and J by 0 bases, with 17 bases left in between. Germline CDR1 and CDR2: DFQATT and SNEGSKA (reference sequence). The CDR3 here is CSAPLRAGASNQPQHF. CDR3 DNA sequence: TGCAGTGCTCCACTTCGGGCAGGGGCTAGCAATCAGCCCCAGCATTTT.

V usage is TRBV5-1 and J usage is TRBJ2-1, with TRBD2 matching over 11 bases. There are 17 residues in the CDR3. Germline CDR1 and CDR2: SGHRS and YFSETQ. V shed 4 bases, J shed 4 bases, and the junction held 10 bases outside the gene matches. CDR3 protein: CASSGGTSGDAYNEQFF. The CDR3, as DNA: TGCGCCAGCAGCGGCGGGACTAGCGGAGACGCTTACAATGAGCAGTTCTTC.

The table lists this clonotype with a count of one. J is TRBJ1-2 and V is TRBV29-1, with 7 bases fitting TRBD1. The J segment lost 4 bases and the V segment lost 7 bases, leaving 12 bases of the junction unmatched. The V gene's germline CDR1 is SQVTM and CDR2 ANQGSEA. This CDR3 has 14 residues. CDR3 loop: CSATRQGVSYGYTF. In nucleotides, the CDR3 is TGCAGCGCCACAAGACAGGGAGTGAGCTATGGCTACACCTTC.

The chain combines TRBV28 with TRBJ2-3; 9 bases agree with TRBD2. Germline V CDR1 and CDR2: MDHEN, SYDVKM. The V segment lost 5 bases and the J segment 4 bases; nucleotides outside the gene matches: 7. This CDR3 region has 15 residues. As DNA, the CDR3 is TGTGCCAGCAGTCCGGCGGGGGGGGCAGCAGATACGCAGTATTTT. Its protein is CASSPAGGAADTQYF. Full variable domain (missing parts from reference TRBV28 and TRBJ2-3): DVKVTQSSRYLVKRTGEKVFLECVQDMDHENMFWYRQDPGLGLRLIYFSYDVKMKEKGDIPEGYSVSREKKERFSLILESASTNQTSMYLCASSPAGGAADTQYFGPGTRLTVL.

This chain's CDR3 is CAASWGSQETQFF. As DNA, the CDR3 is TGTGCCGCTTCCTGGGGCAGCCAAGAGACCCAGTTCTTC. The chain uses TRBV25-1 and TRBJ2-5; TRBD1 might be the D (5 bases). The DNA end is a closer match to TRBJ2-1, so the J assignment may be wrong. CDR3 length: 13 residues. Germline CDR1 MGHDK, CDR2 SYGVNS.

J is TRBJ1-2 and V is TRBV7-9; the match to TRBD1 covers 10 bases. The germline CDR1 and CDR2 sequences are SEHNR and FQNEAQ (reference sequence). With 4 bases clipped from V and 3 bases from J, the junction kept 5 bases outside the gene matches. The CDR3 extends over 15 amino acids. The CDR3 DNA sequence: TGTGCCAGCAGCTCCGGGACAGGGGAATACTATGGCTACACCTTC. Protein: CASSSGTGEYYGYTF. Drawing the rest from reference TRBV7-9 and TRBJ1-2, the complete variable domain is DTGVSQNPRHKITKRGQNVTFRCDPISEHNRLYWYRQTLGQGPEFLTYFQNEAQLEKSRLLSDRFSAERPKGSFSTLEIQRTEQGDSAMYLCASSSGTGEYYGYTFGSGTRLTVV.

This clonotype is a singleton in its sample. The chain recombines TRBV29-1 with TRBJ1-1; no clear D gene. Germline V gene lookup returns CDR1 SQVTM and CDR2 ANQGSEA. Trimming cost V 5 bases and J 1 base, with 8 bases left between them. The CDR3 has 12 residues. CDR3 DNA sequence: TGCAGCGTTCTCCGACAGAACACTGAAGCTTTCTTT. It codes for CSVLRQNTEAFF.

This clonotype has a handful of counts. CDR3 DNA sequence: TGTGCCAGCAGCAACCGGGCTAGCGGGACTAGCACAGATACGCAGTATTTT. It yields the protein CASSNRASGTSTDTQYF. V gene TRBV12-3 or TRBV12-4 combines with J gene TRBJ2-3; 9 bases match TRBD2. The CDR3 totals 17 residues. The trim removed 6 bases at V and 0 bases at J, leaving 10 bases unmatched.

This clonotype showed up just a few times. The CDR3 bases are TGTGCCAGCACCCGAGGGGGCGGAAGCACAGATACGCAGTATTTT. As protein: CASTRGGGSTDTQYF. The chain employs TRBV6-2 or TRBV6-3 and TRBJ2-3; 7 positions agree with TRBD1. The CDR3 covers 15 residues. J was trimmed by 0 bases and V by 7 bases; bases with no gene match: 7. CDR1 MNHEY and CDR2 SVGEGT come from the germline V gene.

This clonotype appeared a single time. This chain uses TRBV12-3 or TRBV12-4 with TRBJ2-1, with 7 bases aligning to TRBD2. The CDR3 spans 16 residues. J lost 8 bases, V lost 1 base, and 11 bases had no gene match. The CDR3 DNA is TGTGCCAGCAGTTTAGGCGGGAGAGGGGCCTTTGATGAGCAGTTCTTC. Translated: CASSLGGRGAFDEQFF.

This rearrangement joins TRBV10-3 to TRBJ2-1; TRBD2 aligns across 7 bases. Germline V gives CDR1 ENHRY, CDR2 SYGVKD. CDR3 length equals 15 residues. The V segment lost 2 bases and the J segment 5 bases; nucleotides outside the gene matches: 6. CDR3: CAISEAGLADNEQFF. Here the CDR3 DNA reads TGTGCCATCAGTGAGGCGGGCCTAGCGGACAATGAGCAGTTCTTC.

The chain couples TRBV7-9 to TRBJ1-6; D gene unclear. Trimming removed 2 bases at V and 6 bases at J, with 8 bases between. Germline V lookup: CDR1 SEHNR, CDR2 FQNEAQ (reference sequence). This CDR3 is 14 amino acids long. CDR3 loop: CASSLSPTNSPLHF. CDR3 DNA sequence: TGTGCCAGCAGCTTATCCCCGACTAATTCACCCCTCCACTTT.

This clonotype came up a few times. This chain links TRBV5-1 with TRBJ2-1; 16 nucleotides line up with TRBD2. Germline V gives CDR1 SGHRS, CDR2 YFSETQ. This CDR3 region has 18 residues. V trimming: 3 bases; J trimming: 5 bases; junction bases outside the gene matches: 8. The CDR3 loop reads CASSSGLAGGPDDNEQFF. CDR3 DNA: TGCGCCAGCAGCTCGGGACTAGCGGGAGGGCCGGACGACAATGAGCAGTTCTTC.

The chain uses TRBV24-1 and TRBJ2-3, with TRBD1 matching over 7 bases. Germline assignment: CDR1 KGHDR and CDR2 SFDVKD. There are 13 residues in the CDR3. V was clipped by 9 bases and J by 14 bases; unmatched bases: 16. CDR3 sequence (DNA): TGTGCCACCTTGACAGGGCCGCACAGATACGCGTATTTT. It encodes CATLTGPHRYAYF.

The chain carries TRBV7-2 and TRBJ2-1, with D unclear. The CDR3 sequence is 13 residues long. V gave up 1 base and J gave up 9 bases, with 10 bases separating them. Per germline, CDR1 SGHTA and CDR2 FQGNSA. The CDR3 bases are TGTGCCAGCAGCTTAGTGGACCGCCGTGAGCAGTTCTTC. Amino acids: CASSLVDRREQFF.

Details on this clonotype: A much larger clone sits a single nucleotide away, making a read error possible. The rearrangement links TRBV5-6 to TRBJ2-1; D may be TRBD2 (7 bases). CDR3 length: 15 residues. The V gene lost 4 bases and the J gene lost 10 bases, with 21 bases spanning the gap. The V gene's germline CDR1 is SGHDT and CDR2 YYEEEE. The DNA for the CDR3 is TGTGCCAGCAGCGAATACCGGGGGGCCAGCTACGAGCAGTTCTTC. This sequence encodes CASSEYRGASYEQFF.

This clonotype has a count of ten or more. This chain joins TRBV9 and TRBJ2-7; D is ambiguous. With 0 bases removed from V and 2 bases from J, the gap between germline ends came to 9 bases. Germline CDR1 is SGDLS and CDR2 is YYNGEE. This CDR3 spans 14 amino acids. This CDR3 reads CASSVGSPPYEQYF. CDR3 nucleotide sequence: TGTGCCAGCAGCGTAGGATCACCCCCCTACGAGCAGTACTTC.

V and J are TRBV10-1 and TRBJ2-1; 11 bases map to TRBD2. The CDR3 length is 15 residues. CDR1 and CDR2 from the germline V gene are WNHNN and SYGVQD (reference sequence). V gave up 0 bases and J gave up 10 bases; unmatched junction bases: 5. As DNA, the CDR3 is TGCGCCAGCAGTGAGTCGATTAGCGGGAGGGTCGAGCAGTTCTTC. Translation gives CASSESISGRVEQFF.

This chain links TRBV27 with TRBJ2-5; no definite D call. Trimming took off 1 base at V and 4 bases at J, with 13 bases between the two ends. Germline-derived CDR1 and CDR2 are MNHEY and SMNVEV (reference sequence). This CDR3 is built from 15 residues. CDR3 region: CASSLLTGPRETQYF. DNA for the CDR3: TGTGCCAGCAGTTTATTAACCGGACCAAGAGAGACCCAGTACTTC.

V and J are TRBV28 and TRBJ1-2, with D unclear. Germline loops: CDR1 MDHEN, CDR2 SYDVKM. The V and J ends lost 4 bases and 4 bases respectively, with 10 bases between them. The CDR3 has 13 residues. The CDR3: CASSSQAGYGYTF. CDR3 coding DNA: TGTGCCAGCAGTTCTCAGGCAGGCTATGGCTACACCTTC.

In this sample, this clonotype turned up a few times. The gene calls are TRBV10-2 and TRBJ2-1, with unresolved D. Between the trimmed V and J ends, which lost 4 bases and 7 bases, there was a span of 14 bases. The CDR3 has 14 amino acids. Germline CDR1 and CDR2: WSHSY and SAAADI. CDR3 in amino acids: CASSALDGRNEQFF. DNA of the CDR3: TGCGCCAGCAGTGCGCTAGACGGCAGGAATGAGCAGTTCTTC.

J is TRBJ1-5 and V is TRBV5-1; D is possibly TRBD1 (5 bases). The CDR3 sequence is 13 residues long. Deletions cut 4 bases from V and 7 bases from J, with 12 bases between. CDR1 and CDR2 from the germline V gene are SGHRS and YFSETQ. This chain's CDR3 is CASSRSGDQPQHF. The CDR3 region has the DNA TGCGCCAGCAGCCGGTCGGGGGACCAGCCCCAGCATTTT.

The chain carries TRBV20-1 and TRBJ2-5, with 7 bases lining up with TRBD2. Germline CDR1 and CDR2: DFQATT and SNEGSKA (reference sequence). This CDR3 region has 13 residues. The J segment lost 4 bases and the V segment lost 4 bases, leaving 6 bases of the junction unmatched. The CDR3 DNA follows: TGCAGTGCTACCCCTATAGCGGGAGAGACCCAGTACTTC. Amino acids: CSATPIAGETQYF.

The CDR3 DNA reads TGTGCCAGCAGCTGGGGACAGGCCATCTCCTACAATGAGCAGTTCTTC. Its protein product is CASSWGQAISYNEQFF. This chain links TRBV11-1 with TRBJ2-1; TRBD1 aligns across 8 bases. Germline CDR1 SGHAT, CDR2 FQDESV (reference sequence). The V gene end was trimmed by 4 bases and the J gene end by 0 bases; junction bases not matched to a gene: 5. The CDR3 runs 16 residues.

CDR3 DNA: TGTGCCAGCAGTTCTCACGGACAGGGGAAGGTCTACGAGCAGTACTTC. Translated, it gives CASSSHGQGKVYEQYF. V gene TRBV28 combines with J gene TRBJ2-7, with TRBD1 identical over 9 bases. The trim removed 4 bases at V and 3 bases at J, leaving 10 bases unmatched. From germline, CDR1 is MDHEN and CDR2 SYDVKM. This CDR3 spans 16 amino acids.

The J gene is TRBJ2-3, the V gene TRBV2, with a possible D match to TRBD2 (6 bases). CDR1 is SNHLY and CDR2 is FYNNEI in the germline V gene. This CDR3 contains 13 residues. The V end was cut by 3 bases, the J end by 14 bases, with 18 bases between. As DNA, the CDR3 is TGTGCCAGCAGTGAGGGGGGAGACAGATACGCGTATTTT. Translating it yields CASSEGGDRYAYF.